This T cell receptor beta chain was found in a study of T cell changes during pregnancy in multiple sclerosis. CDR3 size: 14 residues. Germline CDR1 reads MNHEY; CDR2 reads SVGAGI. Trimming took 5 bases from V and 6 from J, leaving 13 bases between them. The data were produced by immunoSEQ multiplex PCR, yet TCRdb's version contains in-frame clones alone and is incomplete. Of tens of thousands of clones listed, 90% were seen once; the top ten hold more than 8%. The rearrangement links TRBV6-5 to TRBJ2-2; a possible D gene is TRBD2 (6 bases). This sequence was found in a female donor in good health, enrolled as a control in a pregnancy study. Source: peripheral blood, taken after pregnancy. The CDR3 DNA sequence: TGTGCCAGCAGTCGGGACTCAGAGTCCGGGGAGCTGTTTTTT. Amino acid sequence: CASSRDSESGELFF.